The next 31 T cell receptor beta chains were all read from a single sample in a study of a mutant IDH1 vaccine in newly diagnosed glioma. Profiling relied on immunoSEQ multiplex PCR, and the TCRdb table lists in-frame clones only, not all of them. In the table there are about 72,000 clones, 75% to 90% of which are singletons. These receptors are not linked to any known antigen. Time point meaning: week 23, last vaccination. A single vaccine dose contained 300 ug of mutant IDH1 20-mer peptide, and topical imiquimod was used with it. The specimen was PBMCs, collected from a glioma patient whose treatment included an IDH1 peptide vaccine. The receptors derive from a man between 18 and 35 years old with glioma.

The CDR3: CASSLNTGELFF. The CDR3 region has the DNA TGTGCCAGCAGTTTAAACACCGGGGAGCTGTTTTTT. The chain uses TRBV28 and TRBJ2-2, with unresolved D. Trimming took off 2 bases at V and 2 bases at J, with 0 bases between the two ends. The CDR3 loop spans 12 amino acids. Germline loops: CDR1 MDHEN, CDR2 SYDVKM.

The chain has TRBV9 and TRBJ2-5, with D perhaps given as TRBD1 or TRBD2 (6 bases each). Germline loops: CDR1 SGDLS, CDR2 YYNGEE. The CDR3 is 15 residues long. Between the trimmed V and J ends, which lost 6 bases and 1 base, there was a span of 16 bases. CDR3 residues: CASTPGGGPQETQYF. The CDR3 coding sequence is TGTGCCAGCACACCCGGAGGGGGGCCCCAAGAGACCCAGTACTTC.

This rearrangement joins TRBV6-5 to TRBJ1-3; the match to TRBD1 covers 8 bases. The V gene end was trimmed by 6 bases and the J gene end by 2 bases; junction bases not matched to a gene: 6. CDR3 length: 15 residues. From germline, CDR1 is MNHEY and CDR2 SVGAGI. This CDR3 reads CASRDRTGTGNTIYF. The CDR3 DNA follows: TGTGCCAGCAGGGACAGGACAGGGACTGGAAACACCATATATTTT.

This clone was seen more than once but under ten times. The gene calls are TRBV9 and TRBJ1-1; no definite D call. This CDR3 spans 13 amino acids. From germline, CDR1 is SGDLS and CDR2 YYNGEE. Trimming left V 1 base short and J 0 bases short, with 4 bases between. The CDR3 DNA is TGTGCCAGCAGCGTATGGGTGAACACTGAAGCTTTCTTT. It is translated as CASSVWVNTEAFF. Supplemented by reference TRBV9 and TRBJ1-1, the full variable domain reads DSGVTQTPKHLITATGQRVTLRCSPRSGDLSVYWYQQSLDQGLQFLIQYYNGEERAKGNILERFSAQQFPDLHSELNLSSLELGDSALYFCASSVWVNTEAFFGQGTRLTVV.

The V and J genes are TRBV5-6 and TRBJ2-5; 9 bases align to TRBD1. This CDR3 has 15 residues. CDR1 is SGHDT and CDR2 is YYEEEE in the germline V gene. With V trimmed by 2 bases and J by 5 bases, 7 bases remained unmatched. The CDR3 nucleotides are TGTGCCAGCAGCTTCGGGACAGGGCCGGGGGAGACCCAGTACTTC. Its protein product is CASSFGTGPGETQYF.

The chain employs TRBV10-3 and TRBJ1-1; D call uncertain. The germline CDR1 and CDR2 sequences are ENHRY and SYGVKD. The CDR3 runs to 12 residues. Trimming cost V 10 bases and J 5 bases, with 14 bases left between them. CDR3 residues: CATTEWDTEAFF. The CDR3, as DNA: TGTGCCACTACAGAGTGGGATACTGAAGCTTTCTTT.

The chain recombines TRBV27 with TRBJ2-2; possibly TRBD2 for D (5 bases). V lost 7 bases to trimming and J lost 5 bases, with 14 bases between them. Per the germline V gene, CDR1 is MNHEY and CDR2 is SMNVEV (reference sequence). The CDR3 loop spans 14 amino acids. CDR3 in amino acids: CASIAGGRTGELFF. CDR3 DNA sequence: TGTGCCAGCATCGCGGGCGGTAGGACCGGGGAGCTGTTTTTT.

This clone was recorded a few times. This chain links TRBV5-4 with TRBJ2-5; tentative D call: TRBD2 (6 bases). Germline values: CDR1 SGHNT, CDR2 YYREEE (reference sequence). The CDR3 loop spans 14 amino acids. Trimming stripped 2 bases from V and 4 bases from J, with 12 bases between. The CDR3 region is CASSFEKGGETQYF. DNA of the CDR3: TGTGCCAGCAGCTTCGAGAAGGGAGGAGAGACCCAGTACTTC.

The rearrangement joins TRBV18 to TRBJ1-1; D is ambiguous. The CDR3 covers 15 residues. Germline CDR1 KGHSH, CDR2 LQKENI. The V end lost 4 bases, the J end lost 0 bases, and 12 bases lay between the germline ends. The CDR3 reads CASSRMEGLNTEAFF. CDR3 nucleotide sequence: TGTGCCAGCTCACGGATGGAGGGTCTGAACACTGAAGCTTTCTTT.

CDR3 sequence (DNA): TGTGCCATCAGTGGGACAGGGGTAGGAGAGGAGCAGTACTTC. It yields the protein CAISGTGVGEEQYF. The chain recombines TRBV10-3 with TRBJ2-7; TRBD1 matches at 9 bases. V shed 4 bases, J shed 7 bases, and the junction held 8 bases outside the gene matches. Germline CDR1 is ENHRY and CDR2 is SYGVKD. This CDR3 contains 14 residues.

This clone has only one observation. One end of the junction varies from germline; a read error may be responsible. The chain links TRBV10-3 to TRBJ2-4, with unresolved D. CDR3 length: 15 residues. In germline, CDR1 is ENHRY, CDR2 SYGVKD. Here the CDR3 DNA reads TGTGCCATCAGTAAGTCAAGCGAGGTTAAGGACGTTCAGTACTTC. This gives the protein CAISKSSEVKDVQYF.

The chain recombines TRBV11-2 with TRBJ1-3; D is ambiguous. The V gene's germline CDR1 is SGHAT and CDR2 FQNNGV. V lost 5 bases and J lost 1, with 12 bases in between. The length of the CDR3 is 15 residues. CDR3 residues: CASSPQTGSGNTIYF. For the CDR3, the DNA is TGTGCCAGCAGCCCGCAGACGGGATCTGGAAACACCATATATTTT.

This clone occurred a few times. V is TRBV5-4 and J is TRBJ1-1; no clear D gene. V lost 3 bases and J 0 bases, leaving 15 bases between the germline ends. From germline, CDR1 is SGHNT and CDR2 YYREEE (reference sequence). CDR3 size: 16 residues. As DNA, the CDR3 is TGTGCCAGCAGCTCAATGAGTTCGTGGTTGAACACTGAAGCTTTCTTT. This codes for CASSSMSSWLNTEAFF.

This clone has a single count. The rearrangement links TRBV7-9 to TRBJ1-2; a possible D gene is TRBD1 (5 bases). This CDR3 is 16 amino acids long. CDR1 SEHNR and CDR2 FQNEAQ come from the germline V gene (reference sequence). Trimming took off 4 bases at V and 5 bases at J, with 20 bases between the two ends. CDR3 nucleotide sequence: TGTGCCAGCAGCTCCCTCCCGGGGGAAGGGGTATATGGCTACACCTTC. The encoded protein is CASSSLPGEGVYGYTF. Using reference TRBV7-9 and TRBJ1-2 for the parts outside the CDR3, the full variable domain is DTGVSQNPRHKITKRGQNVTFRCDPISEHNRLYWYRQTLGQGPEFLTYFQNEAQLEKSRLLSDRFSAERPKGSFSTLEIQRTEQGDSAMYLCASSSLPGEGVYGYTFGSGTRLTVV.

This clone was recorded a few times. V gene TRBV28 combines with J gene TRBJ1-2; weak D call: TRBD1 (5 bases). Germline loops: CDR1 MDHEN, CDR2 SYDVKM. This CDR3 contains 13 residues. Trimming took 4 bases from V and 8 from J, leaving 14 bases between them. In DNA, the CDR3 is TGTGCCAGCAGTTCCTCCGGGGAGGGGGGCTACACCTTC. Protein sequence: CASSSSGEGGYTF.

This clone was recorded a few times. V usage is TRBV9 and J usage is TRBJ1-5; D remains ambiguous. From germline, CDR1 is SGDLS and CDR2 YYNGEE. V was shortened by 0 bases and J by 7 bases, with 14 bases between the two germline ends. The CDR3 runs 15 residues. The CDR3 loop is CASSVGGGSWQPQHF. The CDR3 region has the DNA TGTGCCAGCAGCGTAGGAGGAGGTTCGTGGCAGCCCCAGCATTTT.

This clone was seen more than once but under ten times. CDR3 residues: CASSQAGQTLNEKLFF. CDR3 sequence (DNA): TGCGCCAGCAGCCAAGCCGGACAGACCCTTAATGAAAAACTGTTTTTT. V is TRBV4-1 and J is TRBJ1-4, with D possibly matching TRBD1 (6 bases). Trimming shortened V by 1 base and J by 4 bases, and 13 bases separated the two germline ends. The CDR3 length is 16 residues. CDR1 is MGHRA and CDR2 is YSYEKL in the germline V gene.

CDR3 amino acids: CASSRPSWGSGEQYF. CDR3 in DNA: TGTGCCAGCAGCCGACCTTCCTGGGGCTCAGGGGAGCAGTACTTC. The V and J genes are TRBV6-5 and TRBJ2-7; TRBD1 is a possible D gene (5 bases). V was shortened by 6 bases and J by 7 bases, with 22 bases between the two germline ends. This CDR3 has 15 residues. Germline V CDR1 and CDR2: MNHEY, SVGAGI.

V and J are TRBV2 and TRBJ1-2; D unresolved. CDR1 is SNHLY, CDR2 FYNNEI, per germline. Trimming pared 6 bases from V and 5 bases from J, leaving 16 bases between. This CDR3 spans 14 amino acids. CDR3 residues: CASRVGGPGYGYTF. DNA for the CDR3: TGTGCCAGCAGGGTCGGAGGCCCGGGGTATGGCTACACCTTC.

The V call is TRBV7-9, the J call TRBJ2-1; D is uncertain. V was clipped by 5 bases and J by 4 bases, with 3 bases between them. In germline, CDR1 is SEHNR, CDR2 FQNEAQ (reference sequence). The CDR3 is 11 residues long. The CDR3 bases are TGTGCCAGCAGCCCATACAATGAGCAGTTCTTC. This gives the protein CASSPYNEQFF.

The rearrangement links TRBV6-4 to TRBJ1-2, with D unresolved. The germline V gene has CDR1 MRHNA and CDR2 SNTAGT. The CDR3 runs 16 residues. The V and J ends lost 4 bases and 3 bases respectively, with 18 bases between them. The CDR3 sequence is CASSGPGLERDYGYTF. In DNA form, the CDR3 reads TGTGCCAGCAGTGGTCCGGGATTAGAACGGGACTATGGCTACACCTTC.

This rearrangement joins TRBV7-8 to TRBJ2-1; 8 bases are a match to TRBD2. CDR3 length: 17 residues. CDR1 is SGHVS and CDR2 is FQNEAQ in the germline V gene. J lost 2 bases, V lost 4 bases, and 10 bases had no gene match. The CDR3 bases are TGTGCCAGCAGCTCAAGCGGGAGTATGGGACCCTACAATGAGCAGTTCTTC. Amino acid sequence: CASSSSGSMGPYNEQFF.

Written as DNA, the CDR3 is TGTGCCAGTAGTTTGACAATGAGGAGCAATCAGCCCCAGCATTTT. It encodes CASSLTMRSNQPQHF. The chain combines TRBV19 with TRBJ1-5; D gene ambiguous. The CDR3 is 15 residues long. Germline values: CDR1 LNHDA, CDR2 SQIVND (reference sequence). With 5 bases removed from V and 1 base from J, the gap between germline ends came to 12 bases. Full variable domain (outside the CDR3, taken from reference TRBV19 and TRBJ1-5): DGGITQSPKYLFRKEGQNVTLSCEQNLNHDAMYWYRQDPGQGLRLIYYSQIVNDFQKGDIAEGYSVSREKKESFPLTVTSAQKNPTAFYLCASSLTMRSNQPQHFGDGTRLSIL.

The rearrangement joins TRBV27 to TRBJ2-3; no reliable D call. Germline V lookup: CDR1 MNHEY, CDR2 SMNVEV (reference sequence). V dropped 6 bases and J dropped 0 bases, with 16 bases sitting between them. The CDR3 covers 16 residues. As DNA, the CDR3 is TGTGCCAGCAGGAGCCTTATGGACCGTAGCACAGATACGCAGTATTTT. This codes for CASRSLMDRSTDTQYF.

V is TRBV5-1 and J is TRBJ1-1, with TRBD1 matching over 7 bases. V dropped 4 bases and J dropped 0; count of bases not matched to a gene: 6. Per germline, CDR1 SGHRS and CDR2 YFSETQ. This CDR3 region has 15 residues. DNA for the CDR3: TGCGCCAGCAGCGTCTTGACAGGGCTGAACACTGAAGCTTTCTTT. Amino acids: CASSVLTGLNTEAFF.

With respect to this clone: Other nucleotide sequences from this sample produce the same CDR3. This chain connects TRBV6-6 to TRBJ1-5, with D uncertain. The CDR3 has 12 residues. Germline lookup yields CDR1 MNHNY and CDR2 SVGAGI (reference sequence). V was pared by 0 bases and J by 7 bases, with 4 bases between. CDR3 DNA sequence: TGTGCCAGCAGTTACTCGAGCCAGCCCCAGCATTTT. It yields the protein CASSYSSQPQHF.

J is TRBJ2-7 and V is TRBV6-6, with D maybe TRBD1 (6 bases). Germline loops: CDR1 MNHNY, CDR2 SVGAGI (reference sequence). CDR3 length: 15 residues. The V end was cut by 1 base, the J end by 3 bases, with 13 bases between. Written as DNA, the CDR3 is TGTGCCAGCAGTTACTTTTCGGACAGTAACTACGAGCAGTACTTC. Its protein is CASSYFSDSNYEQYF.

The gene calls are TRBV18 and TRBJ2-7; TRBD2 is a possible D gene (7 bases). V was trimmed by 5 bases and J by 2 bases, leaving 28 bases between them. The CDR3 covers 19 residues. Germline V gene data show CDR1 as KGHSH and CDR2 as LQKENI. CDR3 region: CASSTGAQGIGRPPYEQYF. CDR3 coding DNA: TGTGCCAGCTCAACGGGGGCCCAGGGTATCGGGAGGCCTCCCTACGAGCAGTACTTC.

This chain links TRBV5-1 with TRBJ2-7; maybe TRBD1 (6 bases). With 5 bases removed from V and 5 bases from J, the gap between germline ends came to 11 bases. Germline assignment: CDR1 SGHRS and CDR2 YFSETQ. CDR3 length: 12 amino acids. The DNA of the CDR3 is TGCGCCAGCAGGGACAGCGTTAACGAGCAGTACTTC. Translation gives CASRDSVNEQYF.

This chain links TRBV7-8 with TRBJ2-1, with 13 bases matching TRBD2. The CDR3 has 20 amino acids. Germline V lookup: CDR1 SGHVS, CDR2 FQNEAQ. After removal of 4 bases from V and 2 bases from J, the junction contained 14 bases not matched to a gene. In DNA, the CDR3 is TGTGCCAGCAGCTCCCTCCAACTAGCGGGAGGGCTTAGCCCCTACAATGAGCAGTTCTTC. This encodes CASSSLQLAGGLSPYNEQFF.

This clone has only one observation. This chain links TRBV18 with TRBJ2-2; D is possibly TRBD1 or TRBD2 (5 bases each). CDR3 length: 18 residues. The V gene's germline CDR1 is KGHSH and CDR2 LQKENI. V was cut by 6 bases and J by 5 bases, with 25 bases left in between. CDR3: CASSETPLGVGRTGELFF. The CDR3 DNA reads TGTGCCAGCTCCGAAACCCCACTAGGGGTTGGGAGAACCGGGGAGCTGTTTTTT. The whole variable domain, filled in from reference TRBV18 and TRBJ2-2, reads NAGVMQNPRHLVRRRGQEARLRCSPMKGHSHVYWYRQLPEEGLKFMVYLQKENIIDESGMPKERFSAEFPKEGPSILRIQQVVRGDSAAYFCASSETPLGVGRTGELFFGEGSRLTVL.